This T cell receptor beta chain was documented in a study of blood T cell repertoires in COVID-19. Study as a whole: T cells, B-cell-depleted T cells, or PBMCs provided the cDNA or gDNA that served as material.

Germline V lookup: CDR1 MNHEY, CDR2 SVGAGI. The V end was cut by 7 bases, the J end by 9 bases, with 13 bases between. The CDR3 runs to 13 residues. Generated by immunoSEQ multiplex PCR, the TCRdb table keeps only in-frame clones and is missing some. The profile shows 40,000 to 55,000 clones, over 75% of them singletons. The chain recombines TRBV6-5 with TRBJ1-6, with D tentatively TRBD1 (6 bases). Sequenced material: peripheral blood. This TCR was recovered from a human donor in a cohort sampled during active COVID-19. The CDR3: CASMRGAGSPLHF. The CDR3 DNA reads as TGTGCCAGCATGCGGGGGGCAGGTTCACCCCTCCACTTT.